This T cell receptor (beta chain) was sequenced for a study of follicular helper T cells after annual influenza vaccination. As for the study in general: Some donors were sampled over the 2013-2014, 2014-2015 and 2015-2016 vaccinations. Study-wide results and caveats: Successive annual vaccinations recalled a recurrent oligoclonal ICOS+CD38+ cTfh response with influenza-specific clonotypes.

The germline gives CDR1 SNHLY, CDR2 FYNNEI. Trimming took 5 bases from V and 1 from J, leaving 14 bases between them. The CDR3 covers 15 residues. TCRdb's copy holds only in-frame clones and misses some; the assay was immunoSEQ multiplex PCR. The data contain 10,000 or so clones, roughly four fifths of them seen just once; the ten biggest clones take up about 0.8%. Points on this clone: The antigen remains unidentified.

Time point specified: 2014-2015 season, 7 days after vaccination. Adults received seasonal inactivated influenza vaccine, with sorted blood CD4 subsets sequenced before and after. Between about 35 and 110 mL of blood was drawn per time point. This sequence joins TRBV2 and TRBJ1-1, with TRBD1 as a possible D gene (5 bases). The origin of this receptor is an adult who received the influenza vaccine. This specimen was CXCR5- memory CD4+ T cells sorted from blood, taken 7 days after influenza vaccination. CDR3 sequence: CASSPRAGGNTEAFF. The DNA for the CDR3 is TGTGCCAGCAGTCCCCGAGCGGGGGGGAACACTGAAGCTTTCTTT.